One T cell receptor beta chain is described in this entry. This clonotype was seen once. The antigen it binds to is not known. The record has no base qualities; no much larger clone is one base away. TCR beta repertoires were profiled from peripheral blood of 10 to 15 young patients with multiple sclerosis to demonstrate the VDJtools post-analysis software. The multiple sclerosis patients were children and adolescents between roughly 6 and 17 years of age. Libraries were constructed by PCR. Sequenced using an Illumina HiSeq 2500. Unique molecular identifiers were incorporated into TCR beta cDNA libraries to reduce PCR and sequencing biases. Per 1 to 10 million input T cells, around 500,000 cDNA molecules were obtained, such that each molecule approximated one T cell. The same protocol used for the earlier healthy control dataset was applied to prepare and sequence the patient libraries. Within a given batch, samples were prepared together, multiplexed and sequenced on the same HiSeq lane. The original methods were these. Raw barcoded reads were processed with MIGEC, and single-read molecular identifier groups were discarded before consensus assembly and CDR3 extraction. Clonotype tables were post-analysed with VDJtools, normalizing diversity by down-sampling all datasets to the smallest sample size. In repertoire overlap clustering, CDR3 amino acid sequences, but not nucleotide sequences, were matched to correct batch-related cross-sample contamination. The public sequencing data were trimmed at Q25 with fastp and processed into clonotypes with MiXCR by TCRdb, which kept only in-frame beta chains. Records with the same CDR3 protein are collapsed into one entry carrying the most frequent genes and DNA. TCRdb assigned the V and J calls; the authors' analysis was not used. Present in this sample are some 500,000 distinct CDR3 sequences, approximately 45% of which were seen just once. The ten largest clones capture 9.5% to 13% of the sample.

This record belongs to a study of post-analysis software for immune sequencing data (dated by TCRdb to between 2014 and 2017). Study-level background: The recorded disease courses included relapsing-remitting, secondary progressive and progressive-relapsing multiple sclerosis, and some patients had no subtype annotation. A subset of samples was prepared in parallel using single-end sample barcoding, then pooled and co-amplified after Illumina adapter ligation. The multiple sclerosis patient repertoires were compared with 10 or so previously published healthy control repertoires from donors aged about 6 to 25 years.

Here is what the overall study found, with its caveats: The control group was slightly older than the multiple sclerosis patient group. When samples were clustered directly using the F measure, samples prepared in the same batch co-clustered strongly, which prompted a batch-effect correction. Compared with controls, multiple sclerosis patients had significantly lower normalized Chao1 diversity, a finding suggesting substantial peripheral T-cell clonal expansion. Significantly higher frequencies in patients than in controls were found for five or six TRBV segments, including TRBV5-6, TRBV5-1 and TRBV20-1.

Sequences KGHSH (CDR1) and LQKENI (CDR2) are obtained from the germline V gene. Trimming accounts for 5 bases at V and 5 bases at J, while the number of junction bases matched to no gene is 10. The CDR3 starts with the cysteine, ends with the phenylalanine, and has 15 residues. This entry keeps only the CDR3 DNA: 45 bases, framed from base 1. This sequence uses TRBV18 and TRBJ1-1; 8 central bases correspond to TRBD1. The TCR comes from a girl aged 5 to 17 with multiple sclerosis. Sequencing was carried out using blood. The CDR3 amino acid sequence is: CASSDNQGAGTEAFF. The nucleotide sequence is given as TGTGCCAGCTCAGATAACCAGGGGGCAGGGACTGAAGCTTTCTTT. The CDR3, completed at both ends by the reference TRBV18 and TRBJ1-1 genes, gives the full variable domain NAGVMQNPRHLVRRRGQEARLRCSPMKGHSHVYWYRQLPEEGLKFMVYLQKENIIDESGMPKERFSAEFPKEGPSILRIQQVVRGDSAAYFCASSDNQGAGTEAFFGQGTRLTVV.